This is a list of T cell receptor beta chains from one sample in a study of control samples from healthy donors and cancer patients. Method: immunoSEQ multiplex PCR; TCRdb's copy keeps in-frame clones and lacks some. Among over 75,000 clones, approximately 78% were seen once, and the ten largest hold roughly 2%. Material: blood. The source of these receptors is a man in his 60s in good health. Each CDR3 is given with its conserved first and last residue. Fields, in order: V gene, clone size, J gene, D gene, CDR3 DNA, CDR3 protein. A D gene is named only where the DNA matches it firmly. The size entry is marked missing in some rows and otherwise reads once, few, many or a size class.

>TRBV29-1|-|TRBJ1-5|-
TGCAGCGTTGGCGGGACCAGCAATCAGCCCCAGCATTTT
CSVGGTSNQPQHF
>TRBV6-1|-|TRBJ2-5|TRBD2
TGTGCCAGCAGTGAATTAAACCTAGCGGGAGCGGCCCAGTACTTC
CASSELNLAGAAQYF
>TRBV30|-|TRBJ1-1|-
TGTGCCTGGAGTGCACAGACGAACACTGAAGCTTTCTTT
CAWSAQTNTEAFF
>TRBV27|-|TRBJ1-1|-
TGTGCCAGCAGTTTTGGATGGGGCACTGAAGCTTTCTTT
CASSFGWGTEAFF
>TRBV11-2|-|TRBJ2-5|-
TGTGCCAGCAGCTCCGTTCGGGGAAAAGAGACCCAGTACTTC
CASSSVRGKETQYF
>TRBV9|-|TRBJ2-3|-
TGTGCCAGCAGCTTGAGCCTAGGAGGCACAGATACGCAGTATTTT
CASSLSLGGTDTQYF
>TRBV6-5|-|TRBJ2-7|-
TGTGCCAGCAGGGAGACAGGCTCCCGTACTAACGAGCAGTACTTC
CASRETGSRTNEQYF
>TRBV12-3/TRBV12-4|-|TRBJ2-7|-
TGTGCCAGCGCTATTGGACCGGGCTTAATACAGTACTTC
CASAIGPGLIQYF
>TRBV9|few|TRBJ1-1|-
TGTGCCAGCAGCCCCACGGAAACAGGGTACAGTGAAGCTTTCTTT
CASSPTETGYSEAFF
>TRBV11-2|-|TRBJ1-6|TRBD1
TGTGCCAGCAGCCCCCGGACAGGGACGGGTAGTTCACCCCTCCACTTT
CASSPRTGTGSSPLHF
>TRBV6-1|-|TRBJ2-3|-
TGTGCCAGCAGTGAACGGGGGACCACAGATACGCAGTATTTT
CASSERGTTDTQYF
>TRBV12-5|-|TRBJ1-5|-
TGTGCTAGTGGTTGGGCCGGGGGGCGAAATCAGCCCCAGCATTTT
CASGWAGGRNQPQHF
>TRBV19|-|TRBJ1-5|-
TGTGCCAGTAGACATAACAGGGAATATAGCAATCAGCCCCAGCATTTT
CASRHNREYSNQPQHF
>TRBV24-1|-|TRBJ1-5|-
TGTGCCACCAGTGATACCCGAGGGGGGACCAGCAATCAGCCCCAGCATTTT
CATSDTRGGTSNQPQHF
>TRBV4-1|once|TRBJ2-7|-
TGCGCCAGCAGCCAAGAGAGTGGGGTGTTGGGTTCTACCTACGAGCAGTACTTC
CASSQESGVLGSTYEQYF
>TRBV30|-|TRBJ2-2|TRBD2
TGTGCCCTGGAGGCTGCGGGAGGGCGCACCGGGGAGCTGTTTTTT
CALEAAGGRTGELFF
>TRBV7-2|few|TRBJ2-1|TRBD2
TGTGCCAGCAGCTCGGGACTAGCGGGTTATGTTGAGCAGTTCTTC
CASSSGLAGYVEQFF
>TRBV2|-|TRBJ2-1|TRBD2
TGTGCCAGCAGTGTTGAGCGGGGGGCGAATGAGCAGTTCTTC
CASSVERGANEQFF
>TRBV5-1|-|TRBJ1-4|-
TGCGCCAGCAGCTTTCCTCCCCGAGGGCAGGACCCTCCAACTAATGAAAAACTGTTTTTT
CASSFPPRGQDPPTNEKLFF
>TRBV11-2|-|TRBJ1-1|TRBD1
TGTGCCAGCAGCTCGCAAACGCGGGACAGGAACACTGAAGCTTTCTTT
CASSSQTRDRNTEAFF
>TRBV5-4|-|TRBJ2-7|TRBD2
TGTGCCAGCAGCTTGGCCGGGACTAGTCGCTACGAGCAGTACTTC
CASSLAGTSRYEQYF
>TRBV11-3|-|TRBJ2-3|TRBD2
TGTGCCAGCAGCTTAAGCGGGAGAACAGATACGCAGTATTTT
CASSLSGRTDTQYF
>TRBV28|-|TRBJ2-7|TRBD2
TGTGCCAGCAGCCGCGGACTAGCGGGAGGGTCCTACGAGCAGTACTTC
CASSRGLAGGSYEQYF
>TRBV6-5|-|TRBJ2-2|TRBD2
TGTGCCAGCACTCTAGCGGGAGCGAACACCGGGGAGCTGTTTTTT
CASTLAGANTGELFF
>TRBV7-6|-|TRBJ2-7|TRBD1
TGTGCCAGCAGCTTAGCGGGGCAGGGGGCCTACGAGCAGTACTTC
CASSLAGQGAYEQYF
>TRBV7-7|few|TRBJ2-1|TRBD2
TGTGCTAGCAGCAGCGGGACTAGCGGAAACAATGAGCAGTTCTTC
CASSSGTSGNNEQFF
>TRBV18|once|TRBJ2-3|-
TGTGCCAGCTCACCAGCGGATACGCAGTATTTT
CASSPADTQYF
>TRBV2|once|TRBJ1-5|TRBD1
TGTGCCAGCAGTGATGACTTCCGGGACAGGGTGTATAGCAATCAGCCCCAGCATTTT
CASSDDFRDRVYSNQPQHF
>TRBV4-1|-|TRBJ2-7|-
TGCGCCAGCAGCCAAGACTCTGGAACTTACGAGCAGTACTTC
CASSQDSGTYEQYF
>TRBV5-4|-|TRBJ2-2|TRBD1
TGTGCCAGCAGCCTCCCGGGACAGGGGAGCGGGGAGCTGTTTTTT
CASSLPGQGSGELFF
>TRBV30|-|TRBJ1-4|TRBD1
TGTGCCTGGCGGGACAGGGAAGAAAAACTGTTTTTT
CAWRDREEKLFF
>TRBV14|-|TRBJ2-5|TRBD1
TGTGCCAGCAGCCTGCGACAGGGGCGGCGAGAGACCCAGTACTTC
CASSLRQGRRETQYF
>TRBV5-6|-|TRBJ2-2|TRBD2
TGTGCCAGCCGACCGGGACTAGATTTTGGCACCGGGGAGCTGTTTTTT
CASRPGLDFGTGELFF
>TRBV5-1|-|TRBJ2-7|TRBD1
TGCGCCAGCAGCTTCGGGACAGGGGAGTACGAGCAGTACTTC
CASSFGTGEYEQYF
>TRBV7-9|-|TRBJ2-2|TRBD2
TGTGCCAGCAGCGTGTTAGCGGGGAGGACCGGGGAGCTGTTTTTT
CASSVLAGRTGELFF
>TRBV24-1|-|TRBJ1-1|-
TGTGCCACCAGTGATACGGGTTTCACTGAAGCTTTCTTT
CATSDTGFTEAFF
>TRBV2|-|TRBJ2-6|TRBD1
TGTGCCAGCAGTGAAAAGGGACAGGCGAGATTCTCTGGGGCCAACGTCCTGACTTTC
CASSEKGQARFSGANVLTF
>TRBV24-1|-|TRBJ1-1|-
TGTGCCACCAGTTCCGGACAGCCGAACACTGAAGCTTTCTTT
CATSSGQPNTEAFF
>TRBV7-3|-|TRBJ2-2|-
TGTGCCAGCAGCTTAAATTCGGGGTCACTCGGGGAGCTGTTTTTT
CASSLNSGSLGELFF
>TRBV19|-|TRBJ2-2|TRBD1
TGTGCCAGTAGTGTTGACAGGGCCTCTTGGCACGGGGAGCTGTTTTTT
CASSVDRASWHGELFF
>TRBV6-5|-|TRBJ2-7|TRBD1
TGTGCCAGCAGGTTCCTTGGACAGGGGTCAGACGAGCAGTACTTC
CASRFLGQGSDEQYF
>TRBV19|-|TRBJ1-5|-
TGTGCCAGTAGTATAGTTGCACATAGCAATCAGCCCCAGCATTTT
CASSIVAHSNQPQHF
>TRBV5-4|-|TRBJ2-1|TRBD1
TGTGCCAGCAGCCAACAGGGGGAGTACAATGAGCAGTTCTTC
CASSQQGEYNEQFF
>TRBV7-9|-|TRBJ1-5|TRBD1
TGTGCCAGCAGCCGGGACAGAAATCAGCCCCAGCATTTT
CASSRDRNQPQHF
>TRBV12-3/TRBV12-4|-|TRBJ2-7|TRBD2
TGTGCCAGCAGTTACGGGAGGGAGCAGTACTTC
CASSYGREQYF
>TRBV7-2|-|TRBJ2-3|-
TGTGCCAGCAGCCCGGCAGATACGCAGTATTTT
CASSPADTQYF
>TRBV6-2/TRBV6-3|-|TRBJ1-2|-
TGTGCCAGCAGTTACTTTCTTGGGGATGGCTACACCTTC
CASSYFLGDGYTF
>TRBV11-2|-|TRBJ2-2|-
TGTGCCAGCAGTTTGTCCAGGGTCGGAACCACCGGGGAGCTGTTTTTT
CASSLSRVGTTGELFF
>TRBV24-1|-|TRBJ1-1|-
TGTGCCACCAGTGAACCTGGACAGTCTGAAGCTTTCTTT
CATSEPGQSEAFF
>TRBV13|-|TRBJ2-3|TRBD2
TGTGCCAGCAGCTCGGCCGGGACTAGCGGGTCAGATACGCAGTATTTT
CASSSAGTSGSDTQYF
>TRBV6-5|-|TRBJ1-1|-
TGTGCCAGCAATGGGGTCACTGAAGCTTTCTTT
CASNGVTEAFF
>TRBV7-2|few|TRBJ2-7|-
TGTGCCAGCAGCTTAGGAGGGAGCGCCTACGAGCAGTACTTC
CASSLGGSAYEQYF
>TRBV3-1/TRBV3-2|once|TRBJ2-1|-
TGTGCCAGCAGCCCCCAACGGCGGTACAATGAGCAGTTCTTC
CASSPQRRYNEQFF
>TRBV10-2|-|TRBJ2-3|TRBD1
TGCGCCAGCAGTGACGGACAGGGGGCGGTTGTCGTGTCAGATACGCAGTATTTT
CASSDGQGAVVVSDTQYF
>TRBV6-5|-|TRBJ2-2|-
TGTGCCAGCAGTATATTCAGAATGAACACCGGGGAGCTGTTTTTT
CASSIFRMNTGELFF
>TRBV13|-|TRBJ2-7|TRBD2
TGTGCCAGCAGCTTTACTAGCGGGGCCTACGAGCAGTACTTC
CASSFTSGAYEQYF
>TRBV18|-|TRBJ1-2|TRBD1
TGTGCCAGCTCCCCCTCCCGGACAGGGGCAAACTATGGCTACACCTTC
CASSPSRTGANYGYTF
>TRBV18|few|TRBJ2-1|-
TGTGCCAGCTCACTCCAGGATCGGCAGTTCTTC
CASSLQDRQFF
>TRBV20-1|-|TRBJ2-4|-
TGCAGTGCTAGGGTGGGAAACATTCAGTACTTC
CSARVGNIQYF